These 9 T cell receptor beta chains originate from one sample sequenced in a study of cytomegalovirus exposure and HLA in healthy donors. Vbeta (60) and Jbeta (13) primers were used in the PCR. Data came from immunoSEQ multiplex PCR; TCRdb stores just in-frame clones and leaves some out. Altogether approximately 170,000 clones are present, about 77% being singletons, with the ten largest covering around 2.5%. The specimen was PBMCs. Every receptor here comes from a woman aged 35 to 49 in good health and CMV-seropositive.

This sequence joins TRBV19 and TRBJ1-5; 7 bases are a match to TRBD1. The J segment lost 6 bases and the V segment lost 6 bases, leaving 14 bases of the junction unmatched. The CDR3 consists of 16 residues. Per germline, CDR1 LNHDA and CDR2 SQIVND (reference sequence). The CDR3 DNA follows: TGTGCCAGTAGCCTACAACGACAGGGTGGGAGTCAGCCCCAGCATTTT. Protein product: CASSLQRQGGSQPQHF.

This clone was detected only a few times. V gene TRBV7-9 combines with J gene TRBJ1-2; 10 bases agree with TRBD1. Unmatched junction bases numbered 4, after V lost 5 bases and J lost 4 bases. The CDR3 contains 14 residues. The germline V gene has CDR1 SEHNR and CDR2 FQNEAQ (reference sequence). CDR3 sequence: CASSTGTGAYGYTF. Written as DNA, the CDR3 is TGTGCCAGCAGCACCGGGACAGGGGCCTATGGCTACACCTTC.

The rearrangement joins TRBV4-3 to TRBJ2-1; no firm D call. V was cut by 1 base and J by 6 bases, with 7 bases left in between. The CDR3 is made up of 13 amino acids. Germline CDR1 reads LGHNA; CDR2 reads YSLEER. The CDR3 DNA reads as TGCGCCAGCAGCCAAGCTACGGGCAATGAGCAGTTCTTC. This translates into CASSQATGNEQFF.

The chain recombines TRBV4-3 with TRBJ2-1; D is ambiguous. CDR3 size: 15 residues. Germline V gene lookup returns CDR1 LGHNA and CDR2 YSLEER. Trimming removed 0 bases from V and 4 bases from J, with 10 bases in between. In DNA form, the CDR3 reads TGCGCCAGCAGCCAAGAGTTCGGGTTGTACAATGAGCAGTTCTTC. It encodes CASSQEFGLYNEQFF.

The chain employs TRBV28 and TRBJ1-4, with D possibly matching TRBD1 (6 bases). Trimming removed 4 bases at V and 8 bases at J, with 20 bases between. The CDR3 contains 16 residues. CDR1 is MDHEN, CDR2 SYDVKM, per germline. The CDR3: CASSSPIGGALEKLFF. The CDR3 DNA reads TGTGCCAGCAGTTCCCCTATAGGGGGGGCCCTCGAAAAACTGTTTTTT. Together with reference TRBV28 and TRBJ1-4, the CDR3 gives the full variable domain: DVKVTQSSRYLVKRTGEKVFLECVQDMDHENMFWYRQDPGLGLRLIYFSYDVKMKEKGDIPEGYSVSREKKERFSLILESASTNQTSMYLCASSSPIGGALEKLFFGSGTQLSVL.

The gene calls are TRBV5-1 and TRBJ1-2; possible D gene TRBD1, 5 bases. Trimming took off 6 bases at V and 1 base at J, with 13 bases between the two ends. This CDR3 comprises 14 residues. CDR1 and CDR2 from the germline V gene are SGHRS and YFSETQ. CDR3: CASNQDGGNYGYTF. DNA of the CDR3: TGCGCCAGCAACCAGGACGGGGGTAACTATGGCTACACCTTC.

The chain joins TRBV7-2 to TRBJ2-2; D not resolved. The germline V gene has CDR1 SGHTA and CDR2 FQGNSA. Trimming pared 3 bases from V and 1 base from J, leaving 3 bases between. The CDR3 runs to 13 residues. CDR3 protein: CASSFMNTGELFF. As DNA, the CDR3 is TGTGCCAGCAGCTTTATGAACACCGGGGAGCTGTTTTTT. The variable domain in full, completed from reference TRBV7-2 and TRBJ2-2, reads GAGVSQSPSNKVTEKGKDVELRCDPISGHTALYWYRQSLGQGLEFLIYFQGNSAPDKSGLPSDRFSAERTGGSVSTLTIQRTQQEDSAVYLCASSFMNTGELFFGEGSRLTVL.

The chain recombines TRBV4-3 with TRBJ2-2; 9 bases align to TRBD2. With 1 base clipped from V and 2 bases from J, the junction kept 11 bases outside the gene matches. Germline V gives CDR1 LGHNA, CDR2 YSLEER. This CDR3 region has 19 residues. The CDR3 DNA follows: TGCGCCAGCAGCCAAGGGATTATAGCGGGAGCGGGAAACACCGGGGAGCTGTTTTTT. Its translation: CASSQGIIAGAGNTGELFF.

Many counts were recorded for this clone. The chain is built from TRBV19 and TRBJ1-1; 7 positions agree with TRBD1. Losses at the gene ends were 6 bases for V and 7 bases for J; bases not matched to a gene: 8. The CDR3 consists of 13 residues. Per the germline V gene, CDR1 is LNHDA and CDR2 is SQIVND (reference sequence). The CDR3 spells CASSKFDRDEAFF. Here the CDR3 DNA reads TGTGCCAGTAGCAAATTTGACAGGGATGAAGCTTTCTTT.